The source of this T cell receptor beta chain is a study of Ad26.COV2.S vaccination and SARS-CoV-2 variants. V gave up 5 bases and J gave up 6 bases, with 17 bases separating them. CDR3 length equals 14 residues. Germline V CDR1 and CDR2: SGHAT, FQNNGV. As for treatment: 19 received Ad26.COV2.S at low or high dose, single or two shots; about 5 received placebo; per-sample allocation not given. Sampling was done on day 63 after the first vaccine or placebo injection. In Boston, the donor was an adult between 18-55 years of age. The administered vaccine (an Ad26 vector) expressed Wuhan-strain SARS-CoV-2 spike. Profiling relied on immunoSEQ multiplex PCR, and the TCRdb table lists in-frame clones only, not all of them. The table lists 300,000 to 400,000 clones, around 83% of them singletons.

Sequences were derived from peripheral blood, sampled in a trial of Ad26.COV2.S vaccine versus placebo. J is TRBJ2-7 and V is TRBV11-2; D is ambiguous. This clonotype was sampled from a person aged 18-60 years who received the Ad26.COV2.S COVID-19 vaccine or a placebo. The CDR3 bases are TGTGCCAGCAGCCCAGAGCGCGCCGGTTCCGAGCAGTACTTC. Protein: CASSPERAGSEQYF.